This entry features one TCR beta chain sequence. This entry belongs to a study of PD-1 blockade in classical Hodgkin lymphoma. This CDR3 is built from 15 residues. Looked up from germline, CDR1 is LGHNA and CDR2 is YNFKEQ. The repertoire was sequenced with immunoSEQ multiplex PCR; TCRdb's copy has only in-frame clones and lacks some. The sample consists of 20,000 to 25,000 clones, around 79% of them appearing once. As for time point: cycle 4 day 1 (C4D1), after less than 7 weeks of nivolumab. Relapses following autologous stem cell transplantation were seen in all patients, with brentuximab vedotin exposure varying.

Sequenced here: peripheral blood mononuclear cells (PBMCs), sampled before the fourth cycle of nivolumab. The chain carries TRBV4-2 and TRBJ2-5; the D gene is possibly TRBD2 (5 bases). Gene TRBJ2-7 matches the end of the DNA better, so the J call may be wrong. The sequence was obtained from a human donor with classical Hodgkin lymphoma. For the CDR3, the DNA is TGTGCCAGCAGCCAAGTCTCCGGGATCTCATCCGAGCAGTACTTC. Protein product: CASSQVSGISSEQYF.